The 6 T cell receptor beta chains presented below share a single source sample, sequenced in a study of T-cell reconstitution after alpha-beta-depleted transplantation in children. During its preparation, the TCRbeta library received unique molecular identifiers. MiXCR, applied by TCRdb to the PCR reads, yields one record per CDR3 protein. The data contain around 96,000 distinct CDR3 sequences, more than 10% of them seen just once; the ten biggest clones take up over 11%. This specimen was PBMCs from the stem cell graft donor, taken from the stem cell graft. These receptors were taken from a human donor who donated a stem cell graft to a child with inherited bone marrow failure.

J is TRBJ2-1 and V is TRBV11-2; D possibly matches TRBD1 or TRBD2 (5 bases each). V dropped 5 bases and J dropped 0 bases, with 11 bases sitting between them. CDR1 is SGHAT and CDR2 is FQNNGV in the germline V gene. The CDR3 has 15 amino acids. The CDR3 DNA sequence: TGTGCCAGCAGCCCCGGGGCCCTCTCCTACAATGAGCAGTTCTTC. Translation gives CASSPGALSYNEQFF.

This clonotype was counted ten times or more. V is TRBV27 and J is TRBJ2-3; D not resolved. Per the germline V gene, CDR1 is MNHEY and CDR2 is SMNVEV (reference sequence). The CDR3 is 18 residues long. The V end was cut by 0 bases, the J end by 0 bases, with 16 bases between. CDR3 coding DNA: TGTGCCAGCAGTTTATCGACGTCTTGGGCATATAGCACAGATACGCAGTATTTT. Translating gives CASSLSTSWAYSTDTQYF.

This clonotype was detected many times. The chain combines TRBV27 with TRBJ1-1; D is perhaps TRBD1 (5 bases). The CDR3 is 13 residues long. CDR1 and CDR2 (germline): MNHEY, SMNVEV (reference sequence). Trimming removed 5 bases at V and 5 bases at J, with 12 bases between. CDR3 DNA sequence: TGTGCCAGCAGTGGGGGGGGGGATACTGAAGCTTTCTTT. Its translation: CASSGGGDTEAFF.

This clonotype was picked up many times. The chain recombines TRBV5-1 with TRBJ2-3; D unresolved. The V gene's germline CDR1 is SGHRS and CDR2 YFSETQ. V lost 4 bases and J 0 bases, leaving 12 bases between the germline ends. The CDR3 runs to 15 residues. This CDR3 reads CASSLMDGSTDTQYF. For the CDR3, the DNA is TGCGCCAGCAGCCTGATGGATGGCAGCACAGATACGCAGTATTTT. The complete variable domain, with remaining parts taken from reference TRBV5-1 and TRBJ2-3, reads KAGVTQTPRYLIKTRGQQVTLSCSPISGHRSVSWYQQTPGQGLQFLFEYFSETQRNKGNFPGRFSGRQFSNSRSEMNVSTLELGDSALYLCASSLMDGSTDTQYFGPGTRLTVL.

This clonotype was picked up many times. The chain couples TRBV5-5 to TRBJ1-1; TRBD1 aligns across 9 bases. The CDR3 is made up of 17 amino acids. V lost 4 bases and J lost 0; bases outside the gene matches: 10. Per the germline V gene, CDR1 is SGHKS and CDR2 is YYEKEE (reference sequence). CDR3 nucleotides: TGTGCCAGCAGCCTGAGGACAGGGGACGGGTTGAACACTGAAGCTTTCTTT. Translation: CASSLRTGDGLNTEAFF.

This clonotype occurred many times. V and J are TRBV20-1 and TRBJ2-7; 7 bases map to TRBD1. The junction had 20 bases not matched to a gene; V was cut back by 2 bases and J by 7 bases. Germline CDR1 reads DFQATT; CDR2 reads SNEGSKA (reference sequence). This CDR3 has 17 residues. CDR3 region: CSARPVTYNRGLGEQYF. CDR3 bases: TGCAGTGCTAGACCTGTCACATACAACAGGGGTCTAGGGGAGCAGTACTTC.